This is a list of T cell receptor beta chains from one sample in a study of T cell repertoires in cytomegalovirus infection. The antigens for these receptors are not known. MiXCR was run by TCRdb on the reads, yielding one entry per CDR3 protein. The table includes roughly 990,000 distinct CDR3 sequences, roughly a third detected once. Sequenced material: cultured CD8+ T cells from PBMCs, taken from culture after CMV antigen stimulation. Source of these receptors: a human donor in good health (CMV status not recorded). Some clones in this sample may be carry-over from other donors' samples. Each CDR3 is given with its conserved first and last residue. The order of the fields is D gene, CDR3 length, clone size, V gene, CDR3 protein. The D gene is left open where the match is weak. Expanded clones are given a class, and other clones once, few, many or no size at all.

d_call: NA; cdr3_length: 14; clone_size: many; v_call: TRBV27; cdr3_aa: CASSPDPGREKLFF
d_call: NA; cdr3_length: 13; clone_size: many; v_call: TRBV28; cdr3_aa: CASSLNPYSEAFF
d_call: TRBD1; cdr3_length: 14; clone_size: NA; v_call: TRBV18; cdr3_aa: CASQNPGQGYEQYF
d_call: TRBD1; cdr3_length: 14; clone_size: NA; v_call: TRBV12-3/TRBV12-4; cdr3_aa: CASSFPGGHSPLHF
d_call: NA; cdr3_length: 13; clone_size: few; v_call: TRBV6-1; cdr3_aa: CASREGGPGEQFF
d_call: NA; cdr3_length: 16; clone_size: many; v_call: TRBV5-5; cdr3_aa: CASSLSDRGLNTEAFF
d_call: NA; cdr3_length: 14; clone_size: NA; v_call: TRBV9; cdr3_aa: CASSLQGINEKLFF
d_call: TRBD2; cdr3_length: 16; clone_size: few; v_call: TRBV6-5; cdr3_aa: CASQGVAGGLADTQYF
d_call: TRBD1; cdr3_length: 15; clone_size: NA; v_call: TRBV5-1; cdr3_aa: CASSWGQDANYGYTF
d_call: NA; cdr3_length: 17; clone_size: NA; v_call: TRBV19; cdr3_aa: CVSSIEGRRSRTGELFF
d_call: TRBD1; cdr3_length: 15; clone_size: NA; v_call: TRBV15; cdr3_aa: CATSKGTVTNEKLFF
d_call: TRBD2; cdr3_length: 12; clone_size: NA; v_call: TRBV6-2/TRBV6-3; cdr3_aa: CATERGDNEQFF
d_call: TRBD1; cdr3_length: 16; clone_size: NA; v_call: TRBV12-3/TRBV12-4; cdr3_aa: CASSRGTGTLSETQYF
d_call: NA; cdr3_length: 12; clone_size: NA; v_call: TRBV6-5; cdr3_aa: CASSPVGGEQFF
d_call: TRBD1; cdr3_length: 15; clone_size: NA; v_call: TRBV19; cdr3_aa: CASSIAAGGSYEQYF
d_call: NA; cdr3_length: 14; clone_size: few; v_call: TRBV19; cdr3_aa: CASSGTPNNEKLFF
d_call: NA; cdr3_length: 17; clone_size: many; v_call: TRBV6-5; cdr3_aa: CASSYVGGTEFEETQYF
d_call: NA; cdr3_length: 14; clone_size: NA; v_call: TRBV6-2/TRBV6-3; cdr3_aa: CASSYPTGNQPQHF
d_call: NA; cdr3_length: 13; clone_size: few; v_call: TRBV19; cdr3_aa: CASSIRRNTEAFF
d_call: NA; cdr3_length: 13; clone_size: NA; v_call: TRBV4-1; cdr3_aa: CASSQAPEHTQYF
d_call: NA; cdr3_length: 14; clone_size: NA; v_call: TRBV5-1; cdr3_aa: CASSPGRAVTEAFF
d_call: TRBD1; cdr3_length: 16; clone_size: many; v_call: TRBV7-2; cdr3_aa: CASSYRGRLNTGELFF
d_call: TRBD2; cdr3_length: 13; clone_size: NA; v_call: TRBV11-1; cdr3_aa: CASSLWAGVEQFF
d_call: NA; cdr3_length: 15; clone_size: few; v_call: TRBV6-6; cdr3_aa: CASRFRDAGDEKLFF
d_call: NA; cdr3_length: 15; clone_size: NA; v_call: TRBV12-3/TRBV12-4; cdr3_aa: CASSPPLGMNTEAFF